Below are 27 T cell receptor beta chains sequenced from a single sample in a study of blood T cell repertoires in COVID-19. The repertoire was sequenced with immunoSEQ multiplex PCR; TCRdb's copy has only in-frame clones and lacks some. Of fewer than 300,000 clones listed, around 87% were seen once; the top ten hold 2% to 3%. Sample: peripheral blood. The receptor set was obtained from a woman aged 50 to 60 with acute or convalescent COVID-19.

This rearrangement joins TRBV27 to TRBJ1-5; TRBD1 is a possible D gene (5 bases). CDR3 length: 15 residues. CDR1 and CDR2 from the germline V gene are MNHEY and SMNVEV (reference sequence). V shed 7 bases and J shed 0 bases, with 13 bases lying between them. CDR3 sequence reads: CASKGAPYSNQPQHF. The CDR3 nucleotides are TGTGCCAGCAAAGGGGCACCTTATAGCAATCAGCCCCAGCATTTT.

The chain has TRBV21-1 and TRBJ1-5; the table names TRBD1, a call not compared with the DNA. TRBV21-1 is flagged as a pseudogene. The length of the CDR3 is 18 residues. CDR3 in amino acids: CASSRLPGTGLGNQPQHF. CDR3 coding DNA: TGTGCCAGCAGCCGCTTACCCGGGACAGGGCTCGGCAATCAGCCCCAGCATTTT.

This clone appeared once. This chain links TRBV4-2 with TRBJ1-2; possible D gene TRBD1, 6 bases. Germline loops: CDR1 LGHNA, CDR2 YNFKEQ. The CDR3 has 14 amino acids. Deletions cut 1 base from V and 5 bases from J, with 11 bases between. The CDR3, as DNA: TGTGCCAGCAGCCAAGCGAACAGGGAATATGGCTACACCTTC. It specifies CASSQANREYGYTF.

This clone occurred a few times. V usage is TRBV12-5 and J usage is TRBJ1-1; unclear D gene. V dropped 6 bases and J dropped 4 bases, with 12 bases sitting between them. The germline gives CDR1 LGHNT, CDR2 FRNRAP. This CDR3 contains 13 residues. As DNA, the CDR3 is TGTGCTAGTGGCCTGATCTCAGGCACTGAAGCTTTCTTT. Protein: CASGLISGTEAFF.

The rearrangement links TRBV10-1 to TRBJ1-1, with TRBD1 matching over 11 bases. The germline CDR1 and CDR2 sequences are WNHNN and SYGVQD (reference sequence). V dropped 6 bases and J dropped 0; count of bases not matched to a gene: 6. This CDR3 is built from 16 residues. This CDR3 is CASSPGQGAMNTEAFF. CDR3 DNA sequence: TGCGCCAGCAGCCCAGGACAGGGGGCGATGAACACTGAAGCTTTCTTT.

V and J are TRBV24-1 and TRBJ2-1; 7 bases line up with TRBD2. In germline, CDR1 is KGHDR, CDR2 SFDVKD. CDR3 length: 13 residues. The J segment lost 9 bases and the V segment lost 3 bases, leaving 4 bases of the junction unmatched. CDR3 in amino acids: CATSDPTSPEQFF. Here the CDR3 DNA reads TGTGCCACCAGTGATCCGACTAGCCCTGAGCAGTTCTTC.

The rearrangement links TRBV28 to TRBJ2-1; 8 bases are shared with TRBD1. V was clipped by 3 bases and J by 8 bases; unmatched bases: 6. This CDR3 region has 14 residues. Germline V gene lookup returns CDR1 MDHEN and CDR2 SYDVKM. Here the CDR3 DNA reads TGTGCCAGCAGTTTGCCAGGGGGCGTCTATGAGCAGTTCTTC. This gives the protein CASSLPGGVYEQFF.

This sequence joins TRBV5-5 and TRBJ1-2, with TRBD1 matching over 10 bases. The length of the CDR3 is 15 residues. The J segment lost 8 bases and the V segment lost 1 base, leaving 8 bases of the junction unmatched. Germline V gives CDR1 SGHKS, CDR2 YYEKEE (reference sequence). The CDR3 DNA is TGTGCCAGCAGCTTGTTCGGTGGGACAGGGGAAGGCTACACCTTC. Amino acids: CASSLFGGTGEGYTF.

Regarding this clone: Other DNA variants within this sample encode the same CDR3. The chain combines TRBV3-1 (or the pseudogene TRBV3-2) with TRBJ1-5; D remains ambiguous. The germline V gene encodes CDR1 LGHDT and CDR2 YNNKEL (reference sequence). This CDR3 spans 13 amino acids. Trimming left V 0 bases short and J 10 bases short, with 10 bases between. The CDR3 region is CASSQERGQPQHF. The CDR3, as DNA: TGTGCCAGCAGCCAAGAACGAGGCCAACCCCAGCATTTT.

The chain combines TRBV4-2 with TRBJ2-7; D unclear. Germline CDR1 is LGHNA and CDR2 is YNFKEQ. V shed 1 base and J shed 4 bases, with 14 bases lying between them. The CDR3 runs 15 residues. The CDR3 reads CASSQAYGRRYEQYF. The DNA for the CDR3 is TGTGCCAGCAGCCAAGCATATGGCCGTCGATACGAGCAGTACTTC.

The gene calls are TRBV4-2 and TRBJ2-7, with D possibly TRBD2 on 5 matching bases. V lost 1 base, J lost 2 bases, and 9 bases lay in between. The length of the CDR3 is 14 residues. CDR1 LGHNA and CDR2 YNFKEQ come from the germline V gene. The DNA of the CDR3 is TGTGCCAGCAGCCAAGTGGAGGTTCCCTACGAGCAGTACTTC. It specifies CASSQVEVPYEQYF.

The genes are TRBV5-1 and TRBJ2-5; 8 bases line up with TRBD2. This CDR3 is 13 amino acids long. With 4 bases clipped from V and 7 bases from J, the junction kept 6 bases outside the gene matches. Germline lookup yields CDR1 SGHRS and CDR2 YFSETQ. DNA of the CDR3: TGCGCCAGCAGCCAAGCGGGAGCCCTGACCCAGTACTTC. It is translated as CASSQAGALTQYF. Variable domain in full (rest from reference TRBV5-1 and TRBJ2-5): KAGVTQTPRYLIKTRGQQVTLSCSPISGHRSVSWYQQTPGQGLQFLFEYFSETQRNKGNFPGRFSGRQFSNSRSEMNVSTLELGDSALYLCASSQAGALTQYFGPGTRLLVL.

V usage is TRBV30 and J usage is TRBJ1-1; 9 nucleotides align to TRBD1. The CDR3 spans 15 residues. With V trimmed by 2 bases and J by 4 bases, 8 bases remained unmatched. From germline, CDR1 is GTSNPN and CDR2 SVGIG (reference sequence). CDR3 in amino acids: CAWSYRTGEGTEAFF. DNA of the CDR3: TGTGCCTGGAGTTACCGGACAGGGGAAGGCACTGAAGCTTTCTTT.

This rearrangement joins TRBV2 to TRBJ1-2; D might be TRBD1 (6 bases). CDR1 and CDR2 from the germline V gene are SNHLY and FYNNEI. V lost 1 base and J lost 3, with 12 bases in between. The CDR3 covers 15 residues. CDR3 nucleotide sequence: TGTGCCAGCAGTGAAGGGCGGACAGATTACTATGGCTACACCTTC. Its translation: CASSEGRTDYYGYTF.

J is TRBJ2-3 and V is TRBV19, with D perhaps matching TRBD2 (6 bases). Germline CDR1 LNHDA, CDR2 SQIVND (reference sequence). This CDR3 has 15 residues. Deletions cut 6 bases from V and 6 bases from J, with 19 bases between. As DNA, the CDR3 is TGTGCCAGTAGCACCGGCGGGATGGGCGGGGATACGCAGTATTTT. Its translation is CASSTGGMGGDTQYF.

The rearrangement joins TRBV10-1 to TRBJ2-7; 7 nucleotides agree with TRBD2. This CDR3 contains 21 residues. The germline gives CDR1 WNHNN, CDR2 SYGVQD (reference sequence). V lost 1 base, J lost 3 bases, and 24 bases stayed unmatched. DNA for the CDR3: TGCGCCAGCAGTGAGTGTTTTAGGGCGGGAGAATCAGGCCTTTCTCTCTACGAGCAGTACTTC. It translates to CASSECFRAGESGLSLYEQYF.

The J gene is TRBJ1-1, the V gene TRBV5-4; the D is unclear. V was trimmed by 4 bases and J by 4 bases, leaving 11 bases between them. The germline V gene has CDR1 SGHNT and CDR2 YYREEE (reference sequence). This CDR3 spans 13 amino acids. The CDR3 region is CASSPRALTEAFF. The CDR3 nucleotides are TGTGCCAGCAGCCCGAGGGCCCTCACTGAAGCTTTCTTT.

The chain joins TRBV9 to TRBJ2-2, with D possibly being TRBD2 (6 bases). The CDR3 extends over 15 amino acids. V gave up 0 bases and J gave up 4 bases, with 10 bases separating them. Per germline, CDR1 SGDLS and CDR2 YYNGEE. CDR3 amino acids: CASSVGDLSTGELFF. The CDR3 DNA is TGTGCCAGCAGCGTAGGGGACTTGAGCACCGGGGAGCTGTTTTTT. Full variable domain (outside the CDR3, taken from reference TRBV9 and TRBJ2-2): DSGVTQTPKHLITATGQRVTLRCSPRSGDLSVYWYQQSLDQGLQFLIQYYNGEERAKGNILERFSAQQFPDLHSELNLSSLELGDSALYFCASSVGDLSTGELFFGEGSRLTVL.

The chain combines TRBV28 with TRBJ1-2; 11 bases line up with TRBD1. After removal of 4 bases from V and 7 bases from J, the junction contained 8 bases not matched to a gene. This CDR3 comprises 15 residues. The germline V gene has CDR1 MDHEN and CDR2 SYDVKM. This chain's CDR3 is CASSWADRGLFGYTF. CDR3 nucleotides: TGTGCCAGCAGTTGGGCGGACAGGGGGCTGTTTGGCTACACCTTC.

CDR3 loop: CASSITTGEGYTF. CDR3 coding DNA: TGTGCCAGTAGTATCACCACAGGGGAAGGCTACACCTTC. The chain employs TRBV19 and TRBJ1-2, with 7 positions matching TRBD1. The V and J ends lost 3 bases and 8 bases, in that order; junction bases with no gene match: 6. This CDR3 spans 13 amino acids. Germline V gene sequence: CDR1 LNHDA, CDR2 SQIVND (reference sequence).

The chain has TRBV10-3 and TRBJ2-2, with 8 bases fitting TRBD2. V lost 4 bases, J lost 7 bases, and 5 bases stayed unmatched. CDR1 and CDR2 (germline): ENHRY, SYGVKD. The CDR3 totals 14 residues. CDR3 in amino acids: CAISGTSNGGELFF. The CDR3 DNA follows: TGTGCCATCAGTGGGACTAGCAACGGCGGGGAGCTGTTTTTT.

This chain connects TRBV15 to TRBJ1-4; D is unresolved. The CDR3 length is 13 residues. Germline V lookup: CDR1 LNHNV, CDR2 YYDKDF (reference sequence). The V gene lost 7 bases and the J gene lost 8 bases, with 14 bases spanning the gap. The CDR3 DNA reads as TGTGCCACCACCCAAATCCCGCAGGAAAAACTGTTTTTT. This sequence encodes CATTQIPQEKLFF.

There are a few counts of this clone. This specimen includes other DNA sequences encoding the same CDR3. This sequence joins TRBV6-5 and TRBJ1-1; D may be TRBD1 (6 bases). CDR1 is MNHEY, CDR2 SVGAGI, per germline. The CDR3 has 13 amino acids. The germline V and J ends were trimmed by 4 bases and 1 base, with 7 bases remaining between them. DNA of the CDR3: TGTGCCAGCAGTTCACAGGGGAACACTGAAGCTTTCTTT. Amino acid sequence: CASSSQGNTEAFF.

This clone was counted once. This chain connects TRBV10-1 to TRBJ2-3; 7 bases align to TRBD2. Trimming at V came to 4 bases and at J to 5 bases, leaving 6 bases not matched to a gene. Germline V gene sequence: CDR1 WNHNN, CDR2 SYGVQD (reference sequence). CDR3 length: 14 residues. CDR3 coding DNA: TGCGCCAGCAGTGTTCGGGAGGACCGAGATACGCAGTATTTT. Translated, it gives CASSVREDRDTQYF.

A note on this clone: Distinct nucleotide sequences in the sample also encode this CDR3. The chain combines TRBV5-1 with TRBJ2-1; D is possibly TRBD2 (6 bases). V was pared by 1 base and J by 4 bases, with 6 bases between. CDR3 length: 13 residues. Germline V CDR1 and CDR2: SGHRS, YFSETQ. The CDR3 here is CASSLRGYNEQFF. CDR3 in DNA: TGCGCCAGCAGCTTGCGGGGGTACAATGAGCAGTTCTTC.

The CDR3 sequence is CASRFPEGVWEQFF. In nucleotides, the CDR3 is TGTGCCAGCAGATTCCCCGAGGGGGTCTGGGAGCAGTTCTTC. This chain connects TRBV5-8 to TRBJ2-1; TRBD1 is a possible D gene (6 bases). The ends were cut back, 5 bases at V and 10 bases at J, with 19 bases in the middle. The CDR3 consists of 14 residues. CDR1 is SGHTS and CDR2 is YDEGEE in the germline V gene. Full variable domain (rest looked up from reference TRBV5-8 and TRBJ2-1): EAGVTQSPTHLIKTRGQQATLRCSPISGHTSVYWYQQALGLGLQFLLWYDEGEERNRGNFPPRFSGRQFPNYSSELNVNALELEDSALYLCASRFPEGVWEQFFGPGTRLTVL.

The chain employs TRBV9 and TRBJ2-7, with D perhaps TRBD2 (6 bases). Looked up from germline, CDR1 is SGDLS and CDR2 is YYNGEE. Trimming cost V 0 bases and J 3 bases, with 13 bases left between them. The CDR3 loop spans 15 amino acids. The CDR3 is CASSVDWLASYEQYF. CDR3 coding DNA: TGTGCCAGCAGCGTAGACTGGCTAGCGAGCTACGAGCAGTACTTC.